These T cell receptor beta chains were read from a single sample in a study of early T cells in non-severe SARS-CoV-2 infection. MiXCR, run by TCRdb on the 5' RACE reads, gives a single entry per CDR3 protein. The table has 70,000 to 95,000 distinct CDR3 sequences, 11% to 15% seen once. Sequenced input: whole blood. The receptors derive from an adult who was a healthcare worker with PCR-confirmed SARS-CoV-2 infection or an uninfected control (not recorded which). Both conserved end residues are part of each CDR3. The order of the fields is clone size, V gene, D gene, J gene, CDR3 protein, CDR3 DNA. A D gene is named only where the DNA matches it firmly. Part of the rows lack a size; the others show once, few, many or a class for expanded clones.

abundance: many
v_gene: TRBV2
d_gene: NA
j_gene: TRBJ1-6
CDR3aa: CASSPGRVNSPLHF
CDR3nt: TGTGCCAGCAGCCCGGGACGCGTAAATTCACCCCTCCACTTT

abundance: many
v_gene: TRBV5-4
d_gene: NA
j_gene: TRBJ2-7
CDR3aa: CASSLGGVFYEQYF
CDR3nt: TGTGCCAGCAGCTTGGGAGGAGTTTTCTACGAGCAGTACTTC

abundance: NA
v_gene: TRBV18
d_gene: NA
j_gene: TRBJ2-3
CDR3aa: CASSSSADTQYF
CDR3nt: TGTGCCAGCTCATCGAGCGCAGATACGCAGTATTTT

abundance: few
v_gene: TRBV18
d_gene: TRBD1
j_gene: TRBJ2-5
CDR3aa: CASSLLPGQGREETQYF
CDR3nt: TGTGCCAGCTCACTGTTACCGGGACAGGGTCGAGAGGAGACCCAGTACTTC

abundance: NA
v_gene: TRBV12-3/TRBV12-4
d_gene: TRBD1
j_gene: TRBJ1-1
CDR3aa: CASSPGQGLNTEAFF
CDR3nt: TGTGCCAGCAGTCCGGGACAGGGTTTGAACACTGAAGCTTTCTTT

abundance: few
v_gene: TRBV19
d_gene: NA
j_gene: TRBJ1-2
CDR3aa: CASRTSNYGYTF
CDR3nt: TGTGCCAGTAGAACTTCTAACTATGGCTACACCTTC

abundance: once
v_gene: TRBV6-4
d_gene: NA
j_gene: TRBJ2-1
CDR3aa: CASSAIGSSYNEQFF
CDR3nt: TGTGCCAGCAGTGCCATCGGGAGCTCCTACAATGAGCAGTTCTTC

abundance: few
v_gene: TRBV28
d_gene: NA
j_gene: TRBJ2-1
CDR3aa: CASSLSAGLGEQFF
CDR3nt: TGTGCCAGCAGTTTAAGTGCCGGATTGGGTGAGCAGTTCTTC

abundance: many
v_gene: TRBV28
d_gene: TRBD1
j_gene: TRBJ1-2
CDR3aa: CAVGQIYGYTF
CDR3nt: TGTGCCGTGGGACAGATCTATGGCTACACCTTC

abundance: few
v_gene: TRBV7-9
d_gene: NA
j_gene: TRBJ2-1
CDR3aa: CASSPNAWEQFF
CDR3nt: TGTGCCAGCAGCCCCAATGCGTGGGAGCAGTTCTTC

abundance: NA
v_gene: TRBV19
d_gene: NA
j_gene: TRBJ1-4
CDR3aa: CASSGGPQELFF
CDR3nt: TGTGCCAGTAGTGGCGGGCCCCAGGAACTGTTTTTT

abundance: NA
v_gene: TRBV7-3
d_gene: NA
j_gene: TRBJ2-1
CDR3aa: CASSHGVGEQFF
CDR3nt: TGTGCCAGCAGCCATGGGGTTGGGGAGCAGTTCTTC

abundance: NA
v_gene: TRBV4-3
d_gene: NA
j_gene: TRBJ2-3
CDR3aa: CASSQEAGNDRDTQYF
CDR3nt: TGCGCCAGCAGCCAAGAAGCAGGGAATGATCGGGATACGCAGTATTTT

abundance: NA
v_gene: TRBV7-9
d_gene: TRBD2
j_gene: TRBJ2-3
CDR3aa: CASSLGGWRGALRTDTQYF
CDR3nt: TGTGCCAGCAGCTTAGGTGGCTGGCGGGGGGCCCTTCGCACAGATACGCAGTATTTT

abundance: many
v_gene: TRBV6-5
d_gene: NA
j_gene: TRBJ1-6
CDR3aa: CASSYSGGGGASYNSPLHF
CDR3nt: TGTGCCAGCAGTTACTCCGGGGGAGGTGGGGCATCCTATAATTCACCCCTCCACTTT

abundance: NA
v_gene: TRBV5-1
d_gene: TRBD2
j_gene: TRBJ2-5
CDR3aa: CASSLGLAGLIETQYF
CDR3nt: TGCGCCAGCAGCTTAGGACTAGCGGGGCTCATAGAGACCCAGTACTTC

abundance: few
v_gene: TRBV6-1
d_gene: NA
j_gene: TRBJ1-2
CDR3aa: CASGRRQDGYTF
CDR3nt: TGTGCCAGCGGGAGACGACAGGATGGCTACACCTTC

abundance: NA
v_gene: TRBV11-2
d_gene: NA
j_gene: TRBJ2-1
CDR3aa: CASSLAGGPQEQFF
CDR3nt: TGTGCCAGCAGCTTAGCGGGGGGCCCTCAGGAGCAGTTCTTC

abundance: NA
v_gene: TRBV4-1
d_gene: NA
j_gene: TRBJ2-2
CDR3aa: CASSPWANTGELFF
CDR3nt: TGCGCCAGCAGCCCTTGGGCCAACACCGGGGAGCTGTTTTTT

abundance: many
v_gene: TRBV28
d_gene: TRBD1
j_gene: TRBJ2-7
CDR3aa: CASSPLSPDRGFEQYF
CDR3nt: TGTGCCAGCAGTCCCCTGTCTCCGGACAGGGGTTTCGAGCAGTACTTC

abundance: NA
v_gene: TRBV7-8
d_gene: TRBD1
j_gene: TRBJ1-6
CDR3aa: CASRPGQGYNSPLHF
CDR3nt: TGTGCCAGCAGGCCGGGACAGGGGTATAATTCACCCCTCCACTTT

abundance: NA
v_gene: TRBV11-2
d_gene: NA
j_gene: TRBJ1-5
CDR3aa: CASSLDPRSNQPQHF
CDR3nt: TGTGCCAGCAGCTTAGACCCCCGGAGCAATCAGCCCCAGCATTTT

abundance: few
v_gene: TRBV5-1
d_gene: NA
j_gene: TRBJ2-7
CDR3aa: CASSSRTGEQYF
CDR3nt: TGCGCCAGCAGCTCCCGCACCGGCGAGCAGTACTTC

abundance: NA
v_gene: TRBV7-9
d_gene: NA
j_gene: TRBJ2-2
CDR3aa: CASSLVVSSGELFF
CDR3nt: TGTGCCAGCAGCTTAGTAGTATCTTCCGGGGAGCTGTTTTTT

abundance: NA
v_gene: TRBV9
d_gene: NA
j_gene: TRBJ1-2
CDR3aa: CASSVEPGLIYGYTF
CDR3nt: TGTGCCAGCAGCGTAGAGCCCGGACTGATCTATGGCTACACCTTC

abundance: few
v_gene: TRBV4-3
d_gene: NA
j_gene: TRBJ2-5
CDR3aa: CASSQVGGTEDQETQYF
CDR3nt: TGCGCCAGCAGCCAAGTTGGGGGGACAGAAGACCAAGAGACCCAGTACTTC

abundance: many
v_gene: TRBV6-6
d_gene: NA
j_gene: TRBJ1-3
CDR3aa: CASSYSSSGNTIYF
CDR3nt: TGTGCCAGCAGTTACTCGAGCTCTGGAAACACCATATATTTT

abundance: NA
v_gene: TRBV6-6
d_gene: TRBD1
j_gene: TRBJ2-3
CDR3aa: CASSVGQATLNTQYF
CDR3nt: TGTGCCAGCAGTGTGGGACAGGCGACTCTAAATACGCAGTATTTT

abundance: few
v_gene: TRBV6-5
d_gene: NA
j_gene: TRBJ2-3
CDR3aa: CASNDPTDTQYF
CDR3nt: TGTGCCAGCAATGATCCCACAGATACGCAGTATTTT

abundance: NA
v_gene: TRBV11-2
d_gene: NA
j_gene: TRBJ2-1
CDR3aa: CASSLAGGFDEQFF
CDR3nt: TGTGCCAGCAGCTTAGCGGGGGGCTTCGATGAGCAGTTCTTC

abundance: NA
v_gene: TRBV2
d_gene: NA
j_gene: TRBJ1-1
CDR3aa: CASSPSAGLRAFF
CDR3nt: TGTGCCAGCAGTCCTTCGGCAGGGCTCCGAGCTTTCTTT

abundance: few
v_gene: TRBV28
d_gene: NA
j_gene: TRBJ2-1
CDR3aa: CASSPEWDEQFF
CDR3nt: TGTGCCAGCAGTCCCGAATGGGATGAGCAGTTCTTC

abundance: few
v_gene: TRBV27
d_gene: TRBD1
j_gene: TRBJ2-2
CDR3aa: CASSRDRTNTGELFF
CDR3nt: TGTGCCAGCAGTAGGGACAGGACGAACACCGGGGAGCTGTTTTTT

abundance: few
v_gene: TRBV20-1
d_gene: TRBD2
j_gene: TRBJ2-7
CDR3aa: CSASFSSGVSYEQYF
CDR3nt: TGCAGTGCTAGCTTCTCTAGCGGGGTCTCCTACGAGCAGTACTTC

abundance: NA
v_gene: TRBV20-1
d_gene: TRBD2
j_gene: TRBJ2-1
CDR3aa: CSARALAGGPNEQFF
CDR3nt: TGCAGTGCTAGAGCCCTTGCGGGGGGGCCAAATGAGCAGTTCTTC

abundance: few
v_gene: TRBV18
d_gene: NA
j_gene: TRBJ1-5
CDR3aa: CASSPQSNQPQHF
CDR3nt: TGTGCCAGCTCACCACAGAGCAATCAGCCCCAGCATTTT

abundance: few
v_gene: TRBV7-2
d_gene: TRBD2
j_gene: TRBJ2-7
CDR3aa: CASSWERGFYEQYF
CDR3nt: TGTGCCAGCAGCTGGGAGCGGGGCTTCTACGAGCAGTACTTC

abundance: few
v_gene: TRBV20-1
d_gene: NA
j_gene: TRBJ2-5
CDR3aa: CSARGTVGQSPPETQYF
CDR3nt: TGCAGTGCTAGAGGGACCGTAGGGCAGAGCCCCCCAGAGACCCAGTACTTC

abundance: NA
v_gene: TRBV7-3
d_gene: NA
j_gene: TRBJ2-3
CDR3aa: CASSSTNFPDTQYF
CDR3nt: TGTGCCAGCAGCTCTACTAATTTCCCAGATACGCAGTATTTT

abundance: NA
v_gene: TRBV3-1
d_gene: TRBD1
j_gene: TRBJ1-1
CDR3aa: CASSQGLGQGRNTEAFF
CDR3nt: TGTGCCAGCAGCCAAGGGCTGGGACAGGGTCGGAACACTGAAGCTTTCTTT

abundance: many
v_gene: TRBV12-3/TRBV12-4
d_gene: NA
j_gene: TRBJ2-3
CDR3aa: CASSFTTSLGPDTQYF
CDR3nt: TGTGCCAGCAGTTTCACCACTAGCCTCGGGCCAGATACGCAGTATTTT

abundance: few
v_gene: TRBV14
d_gene: NA
j_gene: TRBJ1-2
CDR3aa: CASSPSVSGLRNYGYTF
CDR3nt: TGTGCCAGCAGCCCTTCTGTTTCTGGACTTCGTAACTATGGCTACACCTTC

abundance: NA
v_gene: TRBV27
d_gene: TRBD1
j_gene: TRBJ1-1
CDR3aa: CASSTNGQGRNTEAFF
CDR3nt: TGTGCCAGCAGTACCAACGGACAGGGGAGGAACACTGAAGCTTTCTTT

abundance: few
v_gene: TRBV15
d_gene: NA
j_gene: TRBJ2-3
CDR3aa: CATSRVRRGTQYF
CDR3nt: TGTGCCACCAGCAGAGTCCGGCGGGGTACGCAGTATTTT

abundance: NA
v_gene: TRBV11-2
d_gene: NA
j_gene: TRBJ2-3
CDR3aa: CASSFAGEDTQYF
CDR3nt: TGTGCCAGCAGCTTCGCAGGGGAGGATACGCAGTATTTT

abundance: NA
v_gene: TRBV7-2
d_gene: TRBD1
j_gene: TRBJ2-7
CDR3aa: CASSLRDSPSYEQYF
CDR3nt: TGTGCCAGCAGCTTAAGGGACAGCCCCTCCTACGAGCAGTACTTC

abundance: NA
v_gene: TRBV7-2
d_gene: TRBD2
j_gene: TRBJ2-1
CDR3aa: CASSPGGSPGQFF
CDR3nt: TGTGCCAGCAGCCCCGGGGGGTCCCCGGGGCAGTTCTTC

abundance: NA
v_gene: TRBV29-1
d_gene: NA
j_gene: TRBJ2-7
CDR3aa: CSVEVLGNEQYF
CDR3nt: TGCAGCGTTGAAGTCTTGGGGAACGAGCAGTACTTC

abundance: NA
v_gene: TRBV7-9
d_gene: NA
j_gene: TRBJ1-2
CDR3aa: CASSLNVLGYTF
CDR3nt: TGTGCCAGCAGCTTAAATGTATTGGGCTACACCTTC

abundance: few
v_gene: TRBV3-1
d_gene: TRBD1
j_gene: TRBJ1-3
CDR3aa: CASSQTGVSGNTIYF
CDR3nt: TGTGCCAGCAGCCAGACAGGGGTCTCTGGAAACACCATATATTTT

abundance: few
v_gene: TRBV4-1
d_gene: TRBD1
j_gene: TRBJ1-2
CDR3aa: CASSQDRTGSYGYTF
CDR3nt: TGCGCCAGCAGCCAAGACCGGACAGGCAGCTATGGCTACACCTTC

abundance: few
v_gene: TRBV7-2
d_gene: NA
j_gene: TRBJ2-7
CDR3aa: CASSLVQTYEQYF
CDR3nt: TGTGCCAGCAGCTTAGTACAGACATACGAGCAGTACTTC

abundance: NA
v_gene: TRBV4-1
d_gene: NA
j_gene: TRBJ2-4
CDR3aa: CASSQEKGGRNIQYF
CDR3nt: TGCGCCAGCAGCCAAGAGAAGGGCGGTAGAAACATTCAGTACTTC

abundance: NA
v_gene: TRBV21-1
d_gene: NA
j_gene: TRBJ1-4
CDR3aa: CASKTDPTTTNEKLFF
CDR3nt: TGTGCCAGCAAAACGGATCCGACAACAACTAATGAAAAACTGTTTTTT